The 26 T cell receptor beta chains reported below all come from one sample, sequenced in a study of cytomegalovirus exposure and HLA in healthy donors. The PCR had 60 Vbeta and 13 Jbeta primers. The protocol was immunoSEQ multiplex PCR, while the TCRdb copy is restricted to in-frame clones and leaves out a portion. Of 110,000 to 150,000 clones listed, 60% to 75% are singletons. Sequenced sample: PBMCs. These receptors all stem from a man aged 25 to 40 in good health and CMV-seronegative.

This clone has only a few counts. The chain carries TRBV7-9 and TRBJ1-1; tentatively, D is TRBD1 (6 bases). This CDR3 is 14 amino acids long. Trimming stripped 4 bases from V and 4 bases from J, with 13 bases between. Germline V gene data show CDR1 as SEHNR and CDR2 as FQNEAQ (reference sequence). The CDR3 loop is CASSSLRGPTEAFF. The CDR3, as DNA: TGTGCCAGCAGCTCCCTCAGGGGACCCACTGAAGCTTTCTTT.

This rearrangement joins TRBV30 to TRBJ2-5; D is possibly TRBD1 (6 bases). The CDR3 sequence is 15 residues long. V lost 1 base and J 3 bases, leaving 15 bases between the germline ends. Germline V gene data show CDR1 as GTSNPN and CDR2 as SVGIG (reference sequence). The CDR3 coding sequence is TGTGCCTGGAGTGCCCTCGGACAGTCCAAAGAGACCCAGTACTTC. Translation gives CAWSALGQSKETQYF.

The table lists this clone with a count of one. The gene calls are TRBV7-6 and TRBJ2-3, with 12 bases identical to TRBD2. This CDR3 region has 14 residues. Losses at the gene ends were 6 bases for V and 6 bases for J; bases not matched to a gene: 4. Looked up from germline, CDR1 is SGHVS and CDR2 is FNYEAQ. The CDR3 region has the DNA TGTGCCAGCAGACTAGCGGGAGGAGATGATACGCAGTATTTT. This sequence encodes CASRLAGGDDTQYF.

The chain couples TRBV21-1 to TRBJ2-7; the table assigns TRBD1, which was not confirmed against the DNA. TRBV21-1 is a pseudogene. The CDR3 totals 17 residues. CDR3 nucleotide sequence: TGTGCCAGCAGCAAAGCGAAGGGGGACGCGGGTACCTACGAGCAGTACTTC. Its protein product is CASSKAKGDAGTYEQYF.

Here the CDR3 DNA reads TGTGCCAGCAGCAAGAGGGGGGGTGGCACTGAAGCTTTCTTT. The encoded protein is CASSKRGGGTEAFF. The chain links TRBV5-6 to TRBJ1-1; perhaps TRBD1 as D (6 bases). The length of the CDR3 is 14 residues. Germline values: CDR1 SGHDT, CDR2 YYEEEE. V dropped 4 bases and J dropped 4 bases, with 14 bases sitting between them.

This sequence joins TRBV5-1 and TRBJ2-5; possibly TRBD2 for D (6 bases). The CDR3 has 13 amino acids. V dropped 1 base and J dropped 4 bases, with 8 bases sitting between them. The germline V gene encodes CDR1 SGHRS and CDR2 YFSETQ. The CDR3 bases are TGCGCCAGCAGCTTGCGGGGGAGAGAGACCCAGTACTTC. It translates to CASSLRGRETQYF. The complete variable domain, with remaining parts taken from reference TRBV5-1 and TRBJ2-5, reads KAGVTQTPRYLIKTRGQQVTLSCSPISGHRSVSWYQQTPGQGLQFLFEYFSETQRNKGNFPGRFSGRQFSNSRSEMNVSTLELGDSALYLCASSLRGRETQYFGPGTRLLVL.

A single count supports this clone. V usage is TRBV28 and J usage is TRBJ2-1, with 11 bases that match TRBD2. This CDR3 comprises 15 residues. V lost 7 bases to trimming and J lost 7 bases; unmatched junction nucleotides: 9. Germline CDR1 reads MDHEN; CDR2 reads SYDVKM. CDR3 DNA sequence: TGTGCCAGCATCGTAGCGGGAGGGCCATCAAATGAGCAGTTCTTC. This codes for CASIVAGGPSNEQFF.

This clone is termed medium-sized (0.01 to 0.1%). The V gene is TRBV15, the J gene TRBJ2-7, with TRBD2 matching over 7 bases. V lost 3 bases to trimming and J lost 0 bases; unmatched junction nucleotides: 11. This CDR3 region has 17 residues. The germline V gene has CDR1 LNHNV and CDR2 YYDKDF (reference sequence). CDR3 sequence reads: CATSRSAGTISSYEQYF. The CDR3 region has the DNA TGTGCCACCAGCAGGTCAGCAGGGACTATTAGCTCCTACGAGCAGTACTTC.

The chain carries TRBV5-6 and TRBJ2-5; possible D gene TRBD2, 6 bases. V was pared by 5 bases and J by 2 bases, with 13 bases between. There are 14 residues in the CDR3. The germline V gene encodes CDR1 SGHDT and CDR2 YYEEEE. For the CDR3, the DNA is TGTGCCAGCAGACGGAGCCGGGGGCAAGAGACCCAGTACTTC. It specifies CASRRSRGQETQYF.

CDR3 region: CASSYSFDTPYEQYF. CDR3 coding DNA: TGTGCCAGCAGTTACTCGTTCGACACCCCCTACGAGCAGTACTTC. The chain uses TRBV6-5 and TRBJ2-7; D unclear. The germline CDR1 and CDR2 sequences are MNHEY and SVGAGI. This CDR3 spans 15 amino acids. Trimming cost V 0 bases and J 2 bases, with 11 bases left between them.

The chain couples TRBV2 to TRBJ2-5; TRBD1 matches 12 bases. J was trimmed by 5 bases and V by 5 bases; bases with no gene match: 18. CDR1 is SNHLY and CDR2 is FYNNEI in the germline V gene. The CDR3 spans 19 residues. The CDR3 sequence is CASSLPTGTGGRFGETQYF. The CDR3 DNA reads as TGTGCCAGCAGTCTCCCCACCGGGACAGGGGGCCGTTTTGGGGAGACCCAGTACTTC.

This clone appeared a few times. The chain is built from TRBV10-2 and TRBJ2-1; D is perhaps TRBD2 (6 bases). CDR1 is WSHSY, CDR2 SAAADI, per germline. The germline V and J ends were trimmed by 4 bases and 12 bases, with 16 bases remaining between them. The CDR3 contains 13 residues. CDR3 protein: CASSGGSVGGQFF. DNA of the CDR3: TGCGCCAGCAGTGGGGGCTCAGTCGGGGGGCAGTTCTTC.

V is TRBV7-3 and J is TRBJ2-5; a possible D gene is TRBD1 (5 bases). The CDR3 spans 13 residues. Germline CDR1 and CDR2: SGHTA and FQGTGA. Trimming removed 6 bases at V and 2 bases at J, with 10 bases between. CDR3 nucleotide sequence: TGTGCCAGCAGTGCGACAGTACAAGAGACCCAGTACTTC. Protein sequence: CASSATVQETQYF.

V gene TRBV5-1 combines with J gene TRBJ2-6; D may be TRBD1 (6 bases). The ends were cut back, 4 bases at V and 12 bases at J, with 23 bases in the middle. Looked up from germline, CDR1 is SGHRS and CDR2 is YFSETQ. The CDR3 runs to 16 residues. The CDR3 DNA reads TGCGCCAGCAGCCTCTTTGGGACACCCCAAAGCGCCGTCCTGACTTTC. Protein: CASSLFGTPQSAVLTF. Variable domain in full (rest from reference TRBV5-1 and TRBJ2-6): KAGVTQTPRYLIKTRGQQVTLSCSPISGHRSVSWYQQTPGQGLQFLFEYFSETQRNKGNFPGRFSGRQFSNSRSEMNVSTLELGDSALYLCASSLFGTPQSAVLTFGAGSRLTVL.

The chain is built from TRBV30 and TRBJ1-3; D gene uncertain. Germline lookup yields CDR1 GTSNPN and CDR2 SVGIG (reference sequence). Trimming took 4 bases from V and 0 from J, leaving 10 bases between them. The CDR3 runs to 14 residues. CDR3 loop: CAWNQQISGNTIYF. The CDR3 DNA reads TGTGCCTGGAATCAACAGATCTCTGGAAACACCATATATTTT.

This clone was seen a few times. The rearrangement links TRBV28 to TRBJ1-4; 8 nucleotides agree with TRBD1. V was pared by 9 bases and J by 7 bases, with 22 bases of the junction left unmatched. This CDR3 is built from 18 residues. The germline V gene encodes CDR1 MDHEN and CDR2 SYDVKM. CDR3 amino acids: CASSIRQGTSHHAEKLFF. CDR3 coding DNA: TGTGCCAGTTCGATTAGACAGGGGACATCCCACCACGCTGAAAAACTGTTTTTT.

The chain couples TRBV4-2 to TRBJ2-7; 9 bases align to TRBD2. Germline V gene lookup returns CDR1 LGHNA and CDR2 YNFKEQ. This CDR3 contains 16 residues. The ends lost 3 bases at V and 2 bases at J; junction bases unmatched: 8. CDR3 DNA sequence: TGTGCCAGCAGCCATACCCTAGCGGGGTCCACCTACGAGCAGTACTTC. It is translated as CASSHTLAGSTYEQYF.

This rearrangement joins TRBV6-6 to TRBJ1-5; 8 nucleotides align to TRBD1. Germline lookup yields CDR1 MNHNY and CDR2 SVGAGI (reference sequence). With V trimmed by 2 bases and J by 5 bases, 8 bases remained unmatched. CDR3 size: 16 residues. CDR3 sequence: CASSYPQGAGHQPQHF. CDR3 DNA: TGTGCCAGCAGTTACCCGCAGGGGGCAGGTCATCAGCCCCAGCATTTT.

The chain combines TRBV28 with TRBJ2-2, with D tentatively TRBD2 (6 bases). Germline CDR1 MDHEN, CDR2 SYDVKM. The CDR3 consists of 15 residues. V shed 1 base and J shed 1 base, with 7 bases lying between them. The CDR3 loop is CASSLSGGNTGELFF. Written as DNA, the CDR3 is TGTGCCAGCAGTTTATCCGGGGGGAACACCGGGGAGCTGTTTTTT.

The rearrangement uses TRBV19 and TRBJ1-5; unclear D gene. This CDR3 comprises 15 residues. The germline CDR1 and CDR2 sequences are LNHDA and SQIVND (reference sequence). With 7 bases removed from V and 4 bases from J, the gap between germline ends came to 17 bases. The DNA for the CDR3 is TGTGCCAGTAATGTTAAGACGGCGGATAATCAGCCCCAGCATTTT. Its translation: CASNVKTADNQPQHF.

This chain uses TRBV14 with TRBJ2-7; 11 bases map to TRBD2. J gave up 6 bases and V 4 bases, and 8 bases lay outside the gene matches. The CDR3 is 15 amino acids. Germline V gene data show CDR1 as SGHDN and CDR2 as FVKESK. In DNA, the CDR3 is TGTGCCAGCAGCCGCATGACTAGCGGGACCGCCGAGCAGTACTTC. Translating gives CASSRMTSGTAEQYF.

The sample holds a few counts of this clone. The chain joins TRBV6-5 to TRBJ2-7, with a tentative D call TRBD2 (6 bases). Trimming stripped 4 bases from V and 5 bases from J, with 15 bases between. Per the germline V gene, CDR1 is MNHEY and CDR2 is SVGAGI. The CDR3 has 14 residues. The CDR3 loop reads CASSSRTNWDEQYF. CDR3 DNA sequence: TGTGCCAGCAGTTCCCGGACTAACTGGGACGAGCAGTACTTC.

The rearrangement links TRBV19 to TRBJ1-1, with 8 bases identical to TRBD1. Germline V gene data show CDR1 as LNHDA and CDR2 as SQIVND (reference sequence). CDR3 length: 13 residues. J gave up 2 bases and V 5 bases, and 1 base lay outside the gene matches. CDR3 residues: CASSGQGNTEAFF. CDR3 sequence (DNA): TGTGCCAGTAGTGGACAGGGTAACACTGAAGCTTTCTTT.

The V and J genes are TRBV7-3 and TRBJ2-7; 8 bases match TRBD1. Trimming took 4 bases from V and 3 from J; bases not matched to a gene: 14. Germline-derived CDR1 and CDR2 are SGHTA and FQGTGA. The CDR3 contains 17 residues. This chain's CDR3 is CASSSLRLLTGGYEQYF. CDR3 DNA: TGTGCCAGCAGCTCCCTACGACTATTAACAGGGGGCTACGAGCAGTACTTC.

The V and J genes are TRBV6-1 and TRBJ1-1, with a weak D call TRBD1 (5 bases). Germline-derived CDR1 and CDR2 are MNHNS and SASEGT. With 5 bases removed from V and 5 bases from J, the gap between germline ends came to 12 bases. CDR3 size: 13 residues. The CDR3 is CASSFRGVTEAFF. The CDR3 region has the DNA TGTGCCAGCAGTTTCCGGGGGGTTACTGAAGCTTTCTTT.

V usage is TRBV7-9 and J usage is TRBJ1-2, with TRBD1 matching over 8 bases. The V segment lost 5 bases and the J segment 8 bases; nucleotides outside the gene matches: 10. This CDR3 has 14 amino acids. Germline assignment: CDR1 SEHNR and CDR2 FQNEAQ (reference sequence). CDR3 protein: CASSRSDREGGYTF. The CDR3 coding sequence is TGTGCCAGCAGCCGATCGGACAGGGAGGGAGGCTACACCTTC.